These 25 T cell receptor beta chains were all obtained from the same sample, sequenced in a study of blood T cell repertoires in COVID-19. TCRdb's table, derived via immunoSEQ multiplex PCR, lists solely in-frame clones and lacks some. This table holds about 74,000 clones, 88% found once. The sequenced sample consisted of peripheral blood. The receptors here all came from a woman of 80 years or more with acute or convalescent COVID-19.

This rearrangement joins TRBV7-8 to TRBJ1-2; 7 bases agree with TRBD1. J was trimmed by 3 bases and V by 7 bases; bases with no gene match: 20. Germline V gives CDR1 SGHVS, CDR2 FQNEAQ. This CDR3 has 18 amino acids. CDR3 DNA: TGTGCCAGCACCCCCCTACCAACTCGACCGGGACAGTACTATGGCTACACCTTC. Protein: CASTPLPTRPGQYYGYTF.

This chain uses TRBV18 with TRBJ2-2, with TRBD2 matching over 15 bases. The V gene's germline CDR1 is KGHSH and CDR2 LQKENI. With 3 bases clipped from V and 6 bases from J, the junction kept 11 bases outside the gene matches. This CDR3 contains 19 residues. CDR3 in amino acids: CASSPPIGLAGGPAGELFF. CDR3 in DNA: TGTGCCAGCTCACCGCCAATTGGACTAGCGGGAGGGCCCGCCGGGGAGCTGTTTTTT.

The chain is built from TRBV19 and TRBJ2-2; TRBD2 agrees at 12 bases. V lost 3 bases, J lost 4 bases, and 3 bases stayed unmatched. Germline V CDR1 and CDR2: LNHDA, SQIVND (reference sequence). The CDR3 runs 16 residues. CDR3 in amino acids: CASSIGLAGLTGELFF. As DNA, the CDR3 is TGTGCCAGTAGTATTGGACTAGCGGGACTCACCGGGGAGCTGTTTTTT.

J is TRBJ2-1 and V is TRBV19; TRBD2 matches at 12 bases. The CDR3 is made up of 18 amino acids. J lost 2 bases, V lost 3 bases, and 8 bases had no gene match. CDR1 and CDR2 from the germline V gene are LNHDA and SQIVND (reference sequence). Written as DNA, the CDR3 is TGTGCCAGTAGTATCATCGGACTAGCGGGAAGAACCTACAATGAGCAGTTCTTC. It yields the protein CASSIIGLAGRTYNEQFF.

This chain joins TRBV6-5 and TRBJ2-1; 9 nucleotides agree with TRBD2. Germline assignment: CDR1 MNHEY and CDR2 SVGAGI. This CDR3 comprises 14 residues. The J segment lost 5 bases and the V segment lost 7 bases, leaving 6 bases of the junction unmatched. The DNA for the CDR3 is TGTGCCAGCAACGGGCGGGAGGGGAACAATGAGCAGTTCTTC. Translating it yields CASNGREGNNEQFF.

The CDR3 loop is CASSVKPVTGNSYNEQFF. The CDR3 nucleotides read TGTGCCAGCAGCGTCAAGCCAGTAACAGGAAACTCCTACAATGAGCAGTTCTTC. V gene TRBV7-2 combines with J gene TRBJ2-1, with D possibly matching TRBD1 (5 bases). The CDR3 is 18 amino acids. Between the trimmed V and J ends, which lost 5 bases and 0 bases, there was a span of 20 bases. The germline CDR1 and CDR2 sequences are SGHTA and FQGNSA.

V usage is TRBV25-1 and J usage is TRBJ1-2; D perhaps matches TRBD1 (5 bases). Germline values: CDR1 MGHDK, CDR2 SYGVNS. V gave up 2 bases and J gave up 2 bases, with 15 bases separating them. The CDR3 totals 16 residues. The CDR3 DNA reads TGTGCCAGCAGTGAAGAGCTAGGGGTCGGGAACTATGGCTACACCTTC. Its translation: CASSEELGVGNYGYTF.

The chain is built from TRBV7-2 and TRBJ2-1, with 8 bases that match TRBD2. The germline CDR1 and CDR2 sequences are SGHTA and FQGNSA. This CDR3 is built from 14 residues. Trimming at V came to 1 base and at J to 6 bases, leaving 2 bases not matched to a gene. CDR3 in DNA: TGTGCCAGCAGCTTAGGACTAGCGTCCAATGAGCAGTTCTTC. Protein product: CASSLGLASNEQFF.

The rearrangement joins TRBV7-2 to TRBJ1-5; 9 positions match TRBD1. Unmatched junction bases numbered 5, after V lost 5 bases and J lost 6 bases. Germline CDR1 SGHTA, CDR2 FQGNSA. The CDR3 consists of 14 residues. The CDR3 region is CASSHRGRIQPQHF. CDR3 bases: TGTGCCAGCAGCCACAGGGGGCGGATTCAGCCCCAGCATTTT.

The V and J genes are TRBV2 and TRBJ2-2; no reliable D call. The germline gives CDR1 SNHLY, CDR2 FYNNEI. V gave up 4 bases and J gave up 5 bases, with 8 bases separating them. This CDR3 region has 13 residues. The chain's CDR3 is CASSVAETGELFF. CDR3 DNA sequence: TGTGCCAGCAGTGTGGCAGAAACCGGGGAGCTGTTTTTT.

The CDR3 nucleotides read TGTGCCAGCAGAGTGGGGGGTCTCGGTGGATCCTACGAGCAGTACTTC. Translating it yields CASRVGGLGGSYEQYF. This sequence joins TRBV6-6 and TRBJ2-7; possibly TRBD2 for D (6 bases). Germline CDR1 and CDR2: MNHNY and SVGAGI (reference sequence). The CDR3 sequence is 16 residues long. Trimming stripped 6 bases from V and 1 base from J, with 19 bases between.

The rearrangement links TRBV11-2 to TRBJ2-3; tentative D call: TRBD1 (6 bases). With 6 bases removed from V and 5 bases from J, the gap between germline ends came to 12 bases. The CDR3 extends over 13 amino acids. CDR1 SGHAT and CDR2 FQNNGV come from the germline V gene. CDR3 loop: CASRDWTEDTQYF. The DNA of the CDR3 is TGTGCCAGCAGGGACTGGACAGAAGATACGCAGTATTTT. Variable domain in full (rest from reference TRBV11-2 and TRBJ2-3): EAGVAQSPRYKIIEKRQSVAFWCNPISGHATLYWYQQILGQGPKLLIQFQNNGVVDDSQLPKDRFSAERLKGVDSTLKIQPAKLEDSAVYLCASRDWTEDTQYFGPGTRLTVL.

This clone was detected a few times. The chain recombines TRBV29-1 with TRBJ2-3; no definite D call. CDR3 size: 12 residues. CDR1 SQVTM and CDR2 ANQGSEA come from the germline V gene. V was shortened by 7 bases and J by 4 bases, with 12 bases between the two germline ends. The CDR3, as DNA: TGCAGCGGCGCCGGGTTAGCAGATACGCAGTATTTT. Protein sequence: CSGAGLADTQYF.

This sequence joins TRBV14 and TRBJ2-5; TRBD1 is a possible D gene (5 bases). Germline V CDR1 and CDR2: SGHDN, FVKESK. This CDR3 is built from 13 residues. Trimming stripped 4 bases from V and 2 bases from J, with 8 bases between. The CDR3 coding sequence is TGTGCCAGCAGCCTCGGACAACAAGAGACCCAGTACTTC. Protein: CASSLGQQETQYF.

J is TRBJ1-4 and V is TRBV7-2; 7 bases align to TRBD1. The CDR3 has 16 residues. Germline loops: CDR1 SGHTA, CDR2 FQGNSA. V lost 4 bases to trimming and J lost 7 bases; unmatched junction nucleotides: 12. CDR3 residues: CASSSSRQGEGEKLFF. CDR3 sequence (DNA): TGTGCCAGCAGCTCTAGTCGACAGGGAGAGGGTGAAAAACTGTTTTTT.

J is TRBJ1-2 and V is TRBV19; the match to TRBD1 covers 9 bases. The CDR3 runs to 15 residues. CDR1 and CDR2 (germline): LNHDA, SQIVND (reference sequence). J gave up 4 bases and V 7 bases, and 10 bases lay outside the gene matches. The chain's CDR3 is CASTQGDREIYGYTF. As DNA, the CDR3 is TGTGCCAGTACCCAGGGGGACAGGGAGATCTATGGCTACACCTTC.

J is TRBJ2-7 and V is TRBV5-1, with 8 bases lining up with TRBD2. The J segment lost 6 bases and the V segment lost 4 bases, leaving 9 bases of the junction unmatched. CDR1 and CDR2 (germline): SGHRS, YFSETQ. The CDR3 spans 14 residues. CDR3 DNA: TGCGCCAGCAGCAGCAGACTAGCGCCCGGCGAGCAGTACTTC. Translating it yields CASSSRLAPGEQYF.

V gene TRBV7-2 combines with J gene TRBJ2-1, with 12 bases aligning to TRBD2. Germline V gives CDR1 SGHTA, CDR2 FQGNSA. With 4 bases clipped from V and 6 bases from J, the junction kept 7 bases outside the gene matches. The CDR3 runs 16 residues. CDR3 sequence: CASSSTSGRSGNEQFF. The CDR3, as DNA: TGTGCCAGCAGCTCGACTAGCGGGAGATCGGGCAATGAGCAGTTCTTC.

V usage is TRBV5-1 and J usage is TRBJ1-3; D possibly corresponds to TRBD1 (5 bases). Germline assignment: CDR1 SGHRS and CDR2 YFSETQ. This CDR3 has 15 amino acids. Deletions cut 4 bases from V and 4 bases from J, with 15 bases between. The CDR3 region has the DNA TGCGCCAGCAGCCCCAGGGTCTCGGAAGGAAACACCATATATTTT. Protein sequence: CASSPRVSEGNTIYF. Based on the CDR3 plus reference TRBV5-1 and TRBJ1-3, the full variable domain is KAGVTQTPRYLIKTRGQQVTLSCSPISGHRSVSWYQQTPGQGLQFLFEYFSETQRNKGNFPGRFSGRQFSNSRSEMNVSTLELGDSALYLCASSPRVSEGNTIYFGEGSWLTVV.

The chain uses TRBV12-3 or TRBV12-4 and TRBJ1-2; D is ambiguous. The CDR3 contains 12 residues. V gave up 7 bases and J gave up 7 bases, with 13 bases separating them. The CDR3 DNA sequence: TGTGCCAGCACCCCATACAGTGTTGGCTACACCTTC. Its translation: CASTPYSVGYTF.

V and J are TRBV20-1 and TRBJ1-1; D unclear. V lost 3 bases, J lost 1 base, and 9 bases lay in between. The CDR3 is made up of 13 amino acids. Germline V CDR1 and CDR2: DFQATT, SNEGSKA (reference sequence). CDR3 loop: CSASVVQNTEAFF. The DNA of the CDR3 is TGCAGTGCTAGTGTTGTCCAGAACACTGAAGCTTTCTTT.

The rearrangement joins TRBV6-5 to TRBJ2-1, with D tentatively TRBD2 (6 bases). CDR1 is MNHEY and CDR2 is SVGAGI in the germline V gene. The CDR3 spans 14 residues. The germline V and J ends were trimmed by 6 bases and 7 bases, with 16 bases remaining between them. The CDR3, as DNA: TGTGCCAGCAGCCAGGGAAGAGGGACTAATGAGCAGTTCTTC. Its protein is CASSQGRGTNEQFF.

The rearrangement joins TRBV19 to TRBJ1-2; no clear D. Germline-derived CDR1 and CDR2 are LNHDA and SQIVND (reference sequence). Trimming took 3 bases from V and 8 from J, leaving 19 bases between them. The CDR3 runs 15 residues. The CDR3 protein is CASSMPGLQNRGYTF. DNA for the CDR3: TGTGCCAGTAGTATGCCCGGACTCCAAAATCGGGGCTACACCTTC.

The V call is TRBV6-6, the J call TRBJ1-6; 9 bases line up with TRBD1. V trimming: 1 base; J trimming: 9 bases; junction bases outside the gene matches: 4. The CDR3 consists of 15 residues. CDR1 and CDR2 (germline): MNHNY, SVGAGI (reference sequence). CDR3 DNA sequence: TGTGCCAGCAGTTACTTTGGGACAGGGCCTTCACCCCTCCACTTT. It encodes CASSYFGTGPSPLHF.

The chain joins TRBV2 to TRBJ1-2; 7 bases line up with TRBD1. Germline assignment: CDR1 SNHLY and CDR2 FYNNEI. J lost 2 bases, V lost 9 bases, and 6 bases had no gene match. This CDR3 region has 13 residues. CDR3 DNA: TGTGCCAGAAGACAGGGAACCAACTATGGCTACACCTTC. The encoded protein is CARRQGTNYGYTF.